The clone carrying this T cell receptor beta chain was picked up a small number of times. The target antigen is unknown. With the Oncomine TCR Beta short-read assay, DNA from cultured CD4+ T cells was sequenced. From the PCR reads, TCRdb called clonotypes with MiXCR, one entry per CDR3 protein. This sample has around 18,000 distinct CDR3 sequences, with 53% found just once. Treatment in this sample: roughly ten-day PBMC culture with coronavirus spike peptide pools or control peptides (ViraFEST assay). Expansion of antigen-specific T cells with peptide pools by ViraFEST preceded sequencing of TCRs. This entry is derived from a study of vaccination and CD4 T cells after COVID-19. In the study overall: Post-vaccination samples were procured at a median of approximately 72 days following dose two (range 14 to 241).

The CDR3 spans 13 residues. The V end was cut by 4 bases, the J end by 5 bases, with 12 bases between. Germline CDR1 is DFQATT and CDR2 is SNEGSKA (reference sequence). Findings and caveats of the study: When vaccine-specific clones from convalescent patients were examined, 304 of 307 were spike mono-reactive. Median SARS-CoV-2-reactive clonotype numbers went from approximately 21 to 40; this increase was not significant.

The specimen was CD4+ T cells from blood, cultured in vitro, collected before SARS-CoV-2 vaccination. The chain is built from TRBV20-1 and TRBJ1-5; unclear D gene. This clonotype originated in a human donor who had recovered from COVID-19. The CDR3 is CSATWQAHQPQHF. Here the CDR3 DNA reads TGCAGTGCTACGTGGCAGGCCCATCAGCCCCAGCATTTT.